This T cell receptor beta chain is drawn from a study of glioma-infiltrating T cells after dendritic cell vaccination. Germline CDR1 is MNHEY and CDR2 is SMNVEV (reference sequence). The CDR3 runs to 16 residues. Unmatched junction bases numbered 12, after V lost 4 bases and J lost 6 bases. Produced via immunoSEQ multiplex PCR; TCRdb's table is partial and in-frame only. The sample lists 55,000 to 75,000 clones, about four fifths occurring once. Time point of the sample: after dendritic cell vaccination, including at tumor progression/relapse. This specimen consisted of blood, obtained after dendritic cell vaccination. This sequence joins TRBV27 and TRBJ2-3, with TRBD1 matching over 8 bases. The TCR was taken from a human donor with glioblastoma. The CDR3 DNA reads TGTGCCAGCAGTTCCCGTGACAGGGGACTCGGGGATACGCAGTATTTT. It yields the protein CASSSRDRGLGDTQYF.